This T cell receptor beta chain was captured in a study of Graves' ophthalmopathy and Graves' hyperthyroidism. General study points: The 13-signature model separated ophthalmopathy from stable hyperthyroidism at around 90% sensitivity and nearly 83% specificity. The model predicted progression of ophthalmopathy with a sensitivity of 70% to 71%, and its specificity was 72% to 85%.

Enrollment excluded any patients with other autoimmune diseases, uncontrolled infections, pregnancy or lactation. The CDR3 contains 14 residues. Germline V gene data show CDR1 as MDHEN and CDR2 as SYDVKM. Trimming removed 1 base at V and 5 bases at J, with 11 bases between. At least ten counts were recorded for this clonotype. Its cognate antigen is unknown. As the template, RNA transcripts were used to amplify TCR beta CDR3 regions. Second-round multiplex PCR came after first-round RT-PCR with HTBI primers. Each CDR3 protein is one row after TCRdb ran MiXCR on the multiplex PCR reads. The sample holds 620,000 or so distinct CDR3 sequences, around a fifth seen once.

The sequence came from a woman between 18 and 30 years old with stable Graves' hyperthyroidism. Some clones in this sample may be carry-over from other donors' samples. This chain connects TRBV28 to TRBJ2-5; D is uncertain. What was sequenced was peripheral blood. CDR3 DNA sequence: TGTGCCAGCAGTTTATTTTTGAACATCGAGACCCAGTACTTC. The encoded protein is CASSLFLNIETQYF.